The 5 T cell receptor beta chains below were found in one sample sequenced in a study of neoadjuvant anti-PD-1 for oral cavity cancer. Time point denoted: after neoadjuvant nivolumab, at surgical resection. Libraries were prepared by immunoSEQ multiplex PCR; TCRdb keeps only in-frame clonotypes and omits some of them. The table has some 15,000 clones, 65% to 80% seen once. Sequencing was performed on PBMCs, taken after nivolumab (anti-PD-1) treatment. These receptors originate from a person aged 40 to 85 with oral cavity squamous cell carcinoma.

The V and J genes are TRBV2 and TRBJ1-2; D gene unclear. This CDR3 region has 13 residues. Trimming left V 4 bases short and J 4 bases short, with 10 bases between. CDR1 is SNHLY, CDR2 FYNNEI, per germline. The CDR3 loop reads CASSASGSYGYTF. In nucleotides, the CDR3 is TGTGCCAGCAGTGCGTCCGGGAGCTATGGCTACACCTTC.

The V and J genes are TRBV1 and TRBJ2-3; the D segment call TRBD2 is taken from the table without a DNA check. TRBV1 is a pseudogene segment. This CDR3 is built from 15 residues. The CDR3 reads CTSSQEAESTDTQYF. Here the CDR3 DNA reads TGCACCAGCAGCCAAGAAGCGGAAAGCACAGATACGCAGTATTTT.

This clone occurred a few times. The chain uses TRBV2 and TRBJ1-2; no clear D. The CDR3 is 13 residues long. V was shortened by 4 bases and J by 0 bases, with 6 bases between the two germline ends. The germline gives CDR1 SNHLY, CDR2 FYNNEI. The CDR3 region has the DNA TGTGCCAGCAGTGGCGGGCCTAACTATGGCTACACCTTC. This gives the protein CASSGGPNYGYTF.

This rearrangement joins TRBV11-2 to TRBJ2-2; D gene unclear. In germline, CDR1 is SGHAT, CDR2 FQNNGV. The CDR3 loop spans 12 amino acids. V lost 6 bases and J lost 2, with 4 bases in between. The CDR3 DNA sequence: TGTGCCAGCAGGGAAAACACCGGGGAGCTGTTTTTT. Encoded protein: CASRENTGELFF. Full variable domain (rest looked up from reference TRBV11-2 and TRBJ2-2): EAGVAQSPRYKIIEKRQSVAFWCNPISGHATLYWYQQILGQGPKLLIQFQNNGVVDDSQLPKDRFSAERLKGVDSTLKIQPAKLEDSAVYLCASRENTGELFFGEGSRLTVL.

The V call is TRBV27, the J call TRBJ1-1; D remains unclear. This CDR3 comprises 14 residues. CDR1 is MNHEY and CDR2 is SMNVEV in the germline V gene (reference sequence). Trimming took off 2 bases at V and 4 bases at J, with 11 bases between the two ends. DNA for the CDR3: TGTGCCAGCAGTTTAGCCGGGCCCCCCACTGAAGCTTTCTTT. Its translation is CASSLAGPPTEAFF.